This TCR beta chain was identified during a study of T cells in Graves' hyperthyroidism and ophthalmopathy. This clonotype turned up a few times. Antigen: not known. Every diagnosis used clinical symptoms, serum thyroxine and TRAb, thyroid ultrasound and orbital computed tomography. This sample holds PBMCs from about 9.3 ml fresh peripheral blood. Template material for amplifying TCR beta CDR3 regions consisted of RNA transcripts. Researchers ran a first-round RT-PCR on the TCR CDR3 using the HTBI primer set. MiXCR, applied by TCRdb to the multiplex PCR reads, yields one record per CDR3 protein. This table holds over 450,000 distinct CDR3 sequences, roughly an eighth found once. Trimming cost V 8 bases and J 3 bases, with 20 bases left between them. The CDR3 is made up of 16 amino acids. The germline gives CDR1 SGHTA, CDR2 FQGNSA. Study-level results: Within blood appeared most thyroid clonotypes that had expanded above 0.001.

Sequenced sample: blood. The TCR sequence derives from a woman younger than 35 with Graves' hyperthyroidism. The chain links TRBV7-2 to TRBJ2-1; possibly TRBD1 or TRBD2 for D (5 bases each). The CDR3 loop is CASSTPRDGDYNEQFF. CDR3 nucleotides: TGTGCCAGCTCCACTCCCAGGGACGGGGACTACAATGAGCAGTTCTTC.